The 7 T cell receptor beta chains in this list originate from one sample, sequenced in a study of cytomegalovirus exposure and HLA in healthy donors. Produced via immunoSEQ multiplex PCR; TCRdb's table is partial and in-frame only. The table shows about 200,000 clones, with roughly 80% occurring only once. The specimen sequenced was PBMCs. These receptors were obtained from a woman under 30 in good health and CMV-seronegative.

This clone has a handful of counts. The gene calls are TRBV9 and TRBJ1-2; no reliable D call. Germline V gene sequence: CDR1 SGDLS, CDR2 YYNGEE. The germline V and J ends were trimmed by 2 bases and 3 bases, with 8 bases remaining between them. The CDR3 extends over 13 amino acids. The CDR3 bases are TGTGCCAGCAGCGTCGGCACTCACTATGGCTACACCTTC. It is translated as CASSVGTHYGYTF.

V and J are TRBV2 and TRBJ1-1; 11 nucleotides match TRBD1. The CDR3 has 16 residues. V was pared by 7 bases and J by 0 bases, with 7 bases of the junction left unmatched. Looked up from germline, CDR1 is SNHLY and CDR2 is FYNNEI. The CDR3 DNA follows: TGTGCCAGCATGACCCGGGACAGGGGGTTGAACACTGAAGCTTTCTTT. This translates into CASMTRDRGLNTEAFF. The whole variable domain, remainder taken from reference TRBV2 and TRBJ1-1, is EPEVTQTPSHQVTQMGQEVILRCVPISNHLYFYWYRQILGQKVEFLVSFYNNEISEKSEIFDDQFSVERPDGSNFTLKIRSTKLEDSAMYFCASMTRDRGLNTEAFFGQGTRLTVV.

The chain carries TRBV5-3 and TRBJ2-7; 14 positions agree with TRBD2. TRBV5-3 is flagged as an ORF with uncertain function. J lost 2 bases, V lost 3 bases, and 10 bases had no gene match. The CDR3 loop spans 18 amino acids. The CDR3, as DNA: TGTGCCAGAAGCTCGACTAGCGGGAGGGTTGAGGTCACCTACGAGCAGTACTTC. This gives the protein CARSSTSGRVEVTYEQYF.

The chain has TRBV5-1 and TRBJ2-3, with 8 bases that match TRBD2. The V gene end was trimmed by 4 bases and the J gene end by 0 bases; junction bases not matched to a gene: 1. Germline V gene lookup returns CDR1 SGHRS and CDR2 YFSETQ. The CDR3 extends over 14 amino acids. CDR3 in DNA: TGCGCCAGCAGCCTAGCGGGTAGCACAGATACGCAGTATTTT. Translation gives CASSLAGSTDTQYF.

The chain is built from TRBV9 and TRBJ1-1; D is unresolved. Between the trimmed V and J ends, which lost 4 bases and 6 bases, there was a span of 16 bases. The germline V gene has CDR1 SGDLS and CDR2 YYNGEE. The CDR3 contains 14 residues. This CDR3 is CASSPRPEKAEAFF. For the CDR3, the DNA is TGTGCCAGCAGCCCTCGCCCCGAGAAGGCTGAAGCTTTCTTT.

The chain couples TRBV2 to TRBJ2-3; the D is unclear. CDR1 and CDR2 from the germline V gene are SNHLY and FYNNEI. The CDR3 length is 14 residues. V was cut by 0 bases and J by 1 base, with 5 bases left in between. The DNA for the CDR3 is TGTGCCAGCAGTGAAGCTGGGGGCACAGATACGCAGTATTTT. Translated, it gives CASSEAGGTDTQYF.

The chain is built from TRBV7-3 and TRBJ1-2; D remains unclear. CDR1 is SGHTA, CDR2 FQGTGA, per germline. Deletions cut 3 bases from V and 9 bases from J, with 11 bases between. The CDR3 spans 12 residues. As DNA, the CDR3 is TGTGCCAGCAGCTTCGACGGGAGACGCTACACCTTC. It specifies CASSFDGRRYTF.